This TCR beta chain appears in the sequencing data of a study of blood T cells in healthy people across ages. This clonotype was seen more than once but under ten times. PCR was performed a second time for roughly 7 to 11 cycles using a sample-barcoded 5' primer and a J-beta primer mix. MiXCR, applied by TCRdb to the 5' RACE reads, yields one record per CDR3 protein. The table has 450,000 to 700,000 distinct CDR3 sequences, 27% seen once. The receptor's source is a woman aged 70-85 years in good health. Material: blood.

The CDR3 is CSARPGAIQETQYF. In DNA form, the CDR3 reads TGCAGTGCCCGGCCGGGGGCTATCCAAGAGACCCAGTACTTC. This chain joins TRBV20-1 and TRBJ2-5; the D gene could be TRBD1 or TRBD2 (6 bases each). Trimming took 6 bases from V and 1 from J, leaving 15 bases between them. The CDR3 spans 14 residues. The germline V gene has CDR1 DFQATT and CDR2 SNEGSKA (reference sequence).